A single TCR beta chain is shown here with its context. This record comes from a study of OX40 agonist ivuxolimab in advanced cancers. In the study overall: A history of anti-PD-1, anti-PD-L1 or anti-CTLA-4 therapy was acceptable, and 40% had some. One hepatocellular carcinoma and two cutaneous melanoma patients partially responded.

Patients had blood sampled at baseline and again on cycle 4 day 1 and cycle 7 day 1. CDR3 length: 14 amino acids. Germline-derived CDR1 and CDR2 are MDHEN and SYDVKM. V was pared by 5 bases and J by 7 bases, with 17 bases between. Measured with immunoSEQ multiplex PCR; TCRdb has only the in-frame clones, and not every one. The table shows tens of thousands of clones, with about 90% occurring only once. The chain recombines TRBV28 with TRBJ1-1; D is perhaps TRBD1 (5 bases). The receptor comes from an adult with an advanced solid tumor such as melanoma, head and neck, liver or kidney cancer. The sequencing used CD4+ or CD8+ T cells sorted from blood, collected in a trial of the OX40 agonist ivuxolimab. In DNA, the CDR3 is TGTGCCAGCAGTAACGGGGCAATTCGGGGTGAAGCTTTCTTT. Translation gives CASSNGAIRGEAFF.